This TCR beta chain came from a study of OX40 agonist ivuxolimab in advanced cancers. As for the study in general: People who had prior anti-PD-1, anti-PD-L1 or anti-CTLA-4 therapy could take part, and under 45% had some.

Germline CDR1 is SNHLY and CDR2 is FYNNEI. The CDR3 extends over 14 amino acids. V lost 3 bases to trimming and J lost 4 bases, with 10 bases between them. Data came from immunoSEQ multiplex PCR; TCRdb stores just in-frame clones and leaves some out. The profile shows 50,000 to 65,000 clones, around 89% of them singletons. Sequencing was performed on CD4+ or CD8+ T cells sorted from blood, taken in a trial of the OX40 agonist ivuxolimab. The V call is TRBV2, the J call TRBJ2-4; D perhaps matches TRBD1 (6 bases). The origin of this receptor is an adult with an advanced solid tumor such as melanoma, head and neck, liver or kidney cancer. In DNA, the CDR3 is TGTGCCAGCAGTGATGGACAGAGAAAAAACATTCAGTACTTC. It is translated as CASSDGQRKNIQYF.